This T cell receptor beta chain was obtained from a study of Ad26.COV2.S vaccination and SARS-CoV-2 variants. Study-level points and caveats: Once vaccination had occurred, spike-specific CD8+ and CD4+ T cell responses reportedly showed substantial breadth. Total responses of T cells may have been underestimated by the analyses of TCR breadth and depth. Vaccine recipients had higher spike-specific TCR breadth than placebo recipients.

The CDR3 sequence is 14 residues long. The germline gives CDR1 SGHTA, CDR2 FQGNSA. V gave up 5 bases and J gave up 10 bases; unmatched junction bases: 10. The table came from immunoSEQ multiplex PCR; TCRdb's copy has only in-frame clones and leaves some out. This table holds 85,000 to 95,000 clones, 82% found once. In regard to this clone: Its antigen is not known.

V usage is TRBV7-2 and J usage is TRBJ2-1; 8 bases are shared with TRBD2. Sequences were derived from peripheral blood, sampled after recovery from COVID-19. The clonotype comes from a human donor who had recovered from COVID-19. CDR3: CASSAQLAVGEQFF. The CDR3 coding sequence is TGTGCCAGCAGCGCGCAACTAGCGGTGGGCGAGCAGTTCTTC. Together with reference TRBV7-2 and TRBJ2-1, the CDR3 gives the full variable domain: GAGVSQSPSNKVTEKGKDVELRCDPISGHTALYWYRQSLGQGLEFLIYFQGNSAPDKSGLPSDRFSAERTGGSVSTLTIQRTQQEDSAVYLCASSAQLAVGEQFFGPGTRLTVL.